This is a list of T cell receptor beta chains from one sample in a study of blood T cells in healthy people across ages. TCRdb re-called the 5' RACE reads with MiXCR, one entry per CDR3 protein. The repertoire includes 550,000 to 800,000 distinct CDR3 sequences, approximately 21% of them detected once, and roughly 3.6% sits in the top ten. Input material: blood. The receptors come from a man between 70 and 80 years old in good health. Each CDR3 is given without its conserved first and last residue.

J | V | CDR3
TRBJ2-3 | TRBV7-2 | ASSLVLAETDTQY
TRBJ1-3 | TRBV3-1 | ASSPRTIPSGNTIY
TRBJ2-3 | TRBV5-1 | ASSLYLGQGGTDTQY
TRBJ2-4 | TRBV12-3/TRBV12-4 | ASSLSGTGLAKNIQY
TRBJ2-1 | TRBV7-2 | ASSDTSGTPNEQF
TRBJ2-7 | TRBV5-5 | ASSSSGSFEQY
TRBJ2-7 | TRBV7-2 | ASSLGLAGRGREQY
TRBJ1-5 | TRBV5-5 | ASSAVPGQGTNQPQH
TRBJ1-1 | TRBV3-1 | ASSSTNTEAF
TRBJ2-5 | TRBV20-1 | SVSHYLATDQETQY
TRBJ2-7 | TRBV12-3/TRBV12-4 | ASSLSAPYEQY
TRBJ2-7 | TRBV29-1 | SVARTSGYSYEQY
TRBJ1-5 | TRBV28 | ASSSPPGTGGGQPQH
TRBJ1-3 | TRBV2 | ASSDQYSGNTIY
- | TRBV7-2 | ASSHKRNYNEQF
TRBJ2-1 | TRBV29-1 | SLAWGIEASNEQF
TRBJ2-1 | TRBV24-1 | ATSEIAGGFWEQF
TRBJ2-5 | TRBV12-3/TRBV12-4 | ASTKDKEETQY
TRBJ2-2 | TRBV27 | ASSWGRRDPGELF
TRBJ2-1 | TRBV20-1 | SARERRFGNEQF